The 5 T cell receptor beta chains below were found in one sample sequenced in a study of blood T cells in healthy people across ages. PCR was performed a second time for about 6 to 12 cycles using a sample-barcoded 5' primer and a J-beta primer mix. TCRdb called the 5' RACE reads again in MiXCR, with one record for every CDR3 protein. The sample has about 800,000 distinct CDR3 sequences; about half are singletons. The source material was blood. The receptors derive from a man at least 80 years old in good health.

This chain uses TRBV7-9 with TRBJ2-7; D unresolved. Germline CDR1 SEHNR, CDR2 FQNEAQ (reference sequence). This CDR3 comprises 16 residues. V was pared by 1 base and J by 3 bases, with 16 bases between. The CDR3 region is CASSLERTGGFYEQYF. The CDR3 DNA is TGTGCCAGCAGCTTAGAACGGACGGGCGGCTTCTACGAGCAGTACTTC.

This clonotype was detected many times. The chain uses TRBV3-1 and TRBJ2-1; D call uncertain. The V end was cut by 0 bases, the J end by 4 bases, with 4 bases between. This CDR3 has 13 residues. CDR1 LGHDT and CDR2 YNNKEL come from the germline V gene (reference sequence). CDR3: CASSQDGYNEQFF. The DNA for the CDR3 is TGTGCCAGCAGCCAAGATGGGTACAATGAGCAGTTCTTC.

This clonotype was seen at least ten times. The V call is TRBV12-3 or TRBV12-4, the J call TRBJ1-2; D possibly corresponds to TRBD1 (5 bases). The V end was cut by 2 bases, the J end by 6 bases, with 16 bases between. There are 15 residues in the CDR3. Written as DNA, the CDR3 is TGTGCCAGCAGTTTAACCGCCCTGGGGGAAAATGGCTACACCTTC. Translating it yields CASSLTALGENGYTF.

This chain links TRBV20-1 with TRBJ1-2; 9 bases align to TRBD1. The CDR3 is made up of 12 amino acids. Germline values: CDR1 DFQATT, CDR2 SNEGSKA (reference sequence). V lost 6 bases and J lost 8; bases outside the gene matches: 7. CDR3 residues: CSALQGAWGYTF. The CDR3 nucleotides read TGCAGTGCGCTACAGGGGGCGTGGGGCTACACCTTC.

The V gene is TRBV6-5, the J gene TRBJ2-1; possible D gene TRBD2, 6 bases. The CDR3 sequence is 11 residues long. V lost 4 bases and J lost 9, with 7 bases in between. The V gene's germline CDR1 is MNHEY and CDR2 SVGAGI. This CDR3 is CASSWGVEQFF. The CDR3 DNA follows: TGTGCCAGCAGTTGGGGGGTTGAGCAGTTCTTC.